The clone carrying this TCR beta chain was counted only a few times. The data stem from a study of blood T cells in healthy people across ages. The second PCR ran about 6 to 12 cycles with a sample-barcoded 5' primer and J-beta primers. CDR3-containing paired-end reads numbered at least 2.5 million in each sample. TCRdb itself ran the 5' RACE reads through MiXCR, one entry per CDR3 protein. The sample includes some 700,000 distinct CDR3 sequences, roughly 20% seen only once; the top ten take around a fifth. CDR3 length: 14 amino acids. V was trimmed by 0 bases and J by 6 bases, leaving 9 bases between them. Looked up from germline, CDR1 is SGHRS and CDR2 is YFSETQ.

This chain links TRBV5-1 with TRBJ2-2; possible D gene TRBD1, 6 bases. The TCR comes from a man in his 70s in good health. Sequenced material: blood. The CDR3 bases are TGCGCCAGCAGCTTGGTGTCAGGGGCCGGGGAGCTGTTTTTT. Translated, it gives CASSLVSGAGELFF.